Listed below are T cell receptor delta chains from one sample, sequenced in a study of gamma-delta chains in newborns, infants, children. TCRdb re-called the reads using CATT. The sample gives about 6,900 delta-chain clones, around 2.2% of which show up once; approximately 10% is in the top ten. Sequences were obtained from blood. Receptor source: a child who was a newborn, infant or young child, either healthy, febrile or measles-vaccinated (not recorded which). Each CDR3 is given with its conserved first and last residue. A D gene is named only where the DNA matches it firmly. Not every row has a clone size; where given, it reads once, few, many or a size class.

D: TRDD3; V: TRDV1; size: -; J: TRDJ1; DNA: TGTGCTCTTGGGGACAATCTACGGTCCCATACTGGGGGATACGCGGGAAACTATAAACTCATCTTT; CDR3: CALGDNLRSHTGGYAGNYKLIF
D: -; V: TRDV2; size: few; J: TRDJ2; DNA: TGTGCCTGTGACACCTTGGGGGCTTTGACAGCACACCTCTTCTTT; CDR3: CACDTLGALTAHLFF
D: TRDD3; V: TRAV29/DV5; size: medium-sized; J: TRDJ1; DNA: TGTGCAGCAAGCGAGAGGGGGATACACCCCACCGATAAACTCATCTTT; CDR3: CAASERGIHPTDKLIF
D: TRDD3; V: TRDV2; size: large; J: TRDJ1; DNA: TGTGCCTGTGACACCTGGGGGATCGATAAACTCATCTTT; CDR3: CACDTWGIDKLIF
D: TRDD3; V: TRDV2; size: medium-sized; J: TRDJ2; DNA: TGTGCCTGTGACACCCTACTGGGGGAACCGACAGCACAACTCTTCTTT; CDR3: CACDTLLGEPTAQLFF
D: TRDD3; V: TRDV2; size: medium-sized; J: TRDJ3; DNA: TGTGCCTGTGACACCGCTGGGGGATATTGGGACACCCGACAGATGTTTTTC; CDR3: CACDTAGGYWDTRQMFF
D: TRDD3; V: TRDV2; size: medium-sized; J: TRDJ3; DNA: TGTGCCTGTGACGCCCTATGGGGGGATACGCCTAACGCTGGGGGCACCCGACAGATGTTTTTC; CDR3: CACDALWGDTPNAGGTRQMFF
D: -; V: TRDV1; size: -; J: TRDJ1; DNA: TGTGCTCTTGGGGAACTCGTTCAAGGGGATCCGACCTACACCGATAAACTCATCTTT; CDR3: CALGELVQGDPTYTDKLIF
D: TRDD3; V: TRDV2; size: medium-sized; J: TRDJ2; DNA: TGTGCCTGTGACACCCGGGGGATGTGGACAGCACAACTCTTCTTT; CDR3: CACDTRGMWTAQLFF
D: TRDD3; V: TRDV2; size: many; J: TRDJ1; DNA: TGTGCCTGTGACACCCGGGGGATACACCCTAACACCGATAAACTCATCTTT; CDR3: CACDTRGIHPNTDKLIF
D: TRDD3; V: TRDV2; size: few; J: TRDJ2; DNA: TGTGCCTGTGACGTACTGGGGGCTACGACAGCACACCTCTTCTTT; CDR3: CACDVLGATTAHLFF
D: TRDD3; V: TRDV2; size: medium-sized; J: TRDJ1; DNA: TGTGCCTGTGACATACTGGGGGCCAGCTACACCGATAAACTCATCTTT; CDR3: CACDILGASYTDKLIF
D: TRDD3; V: TRDV2; size: -; J: TRDJ1; DNA: TGTGCCTGTGACGCCGTACTGGGGGACACCGATAAACTCATCTTT; CDR3: CACDAVLGDTDKLIF
D: TRDD3; V: TRDV1; size: medium-sized; J: TRDJ1; DNA: TGTGCTCTTGGGCCATATAATAGCGTAAACTACTGGGGGACCCATCACACCGATAAACTCATCTTT; CDR3: CALGPYNSVNYWGTHHTDKLIF
D: TRDD3; V: TRDV2; size: medium-sized; J: TRDJ3; DNA: TGTGCCTGTTTTATACTGGGGGATACTGAGTCCTGGGACACCCGACAGATGTTTTTC; CDR3: CACFILGDTESWDTRQMFF
D: TRDD3; V: TRDV2; size: -; J: TRDJ3; DNA: TGCGCCTGTGACACCGCGGCCTACTGGGGGATACTGGGCTCCTGGGACACCCGACAGATGTTCTTC; CDR3: CACDTAAYWGILGSWDTRQMFF
D: -; V: TRDV2; size: medium-sized; J: TRDJ3; DNA: TGTGCCTGTGACACCTTGGTGGGGGGCTCCTGGGACACCCGACAGATGTTTTTC; CDR3: CACDTLVGGSWDTRQMFF
D: -; V: TRDV2; size: medium-sized; J: TRDJ3; DNA: TGTGCCTGTGACACTGTACTGGCGAGCTCCTGGGACACCCGACAGATGTTTTTC; CDR3: CACDTVLASSWDTRQMFF
D: TRDD3; V: TRDV2; size: few; J: TRDJ3; DNA: TGTGCCTGTGACACCCTGCTGGGGGATACCCCCTGGGACACCCGACAGATGTTTTTC; CDR3: CACDTLLGDTPWDTRQMFF
D: TRDD3; V: TRDV2; size: medium-sized; J: TRDJ3; DNA: TGTGCCTGTGACTACGGGGGATCCAGCTCCTGGGACACCCGACAGATGTTTTTC; CDR3: CACDYGGSSSWDTRQMFF
D: TRDD3; V: TRDV2; size: large; J: TRDJ3; DNA: TGTGCCTGTGACAGTACTGGGGGATTCTGGGACACCCGACAGATGTTTTTC; CDR3: CACDSTGGFWDTRQMFF
D: TRDD3; V: TRDV2; size: medium-sized; J: TRDJ3; DNA: TGTGCCTGTGACACCGTAGAATCTGGGGGATACGCCTGGGACACCCGACAGATGTTTTTC; CDR3: CACDTVESGGYAWDTRQMFF
D: TRDD3; V: TRDV2; size: -; J: TRDJ1; DNA: TGTGCCTGTGACACCTTCTACTGGGGGATACGTGTCAAAGCCGATAACCTCATCTTT; CDR3: CACDTFYWGIRVKADNLIF
D: TRDD3; V: TRDV2; size: medium-sized; J: TRDJ3; DNA: TGTGCCTGTGACACCGTACTGGGGGATACGTTCAGCTCCTGGGACACCCGACAGATGTTTTTC; CDR3: CACDTVLGDTFSSWDTRQMFF
D: TRDD3; V: TRDV2; size: medium-sized; J: TRDJ1; DNA: TGTGCCTGTCAGTACTGGGGGATCGATAAACTCATCTTT; CDR3: CACQYWGIDKLIF
D: TRDD3; V: TRDV2; size: medium-sized; J: TRDJ3; DNA: TGTGCCTGTGACATACTGGGGGATAGTATCTCCTGGGACACCCGACAGATGTTTTTC; CDR3: CACDILGDSISWDTRQMFF
D: TRDD3; V: TRDV2; size: -; J: TRDJ3; DNA: TGTGCCTGTGACCCAACCTTACTGGGGGACCGCTCCTGGGACACCCGACAGATGTTTTTC; CDR3: CACDPTLLGDRSWDTRQMFF
D: -; V: TRDV2; size: many; J: TRDJ3; DNA: TGTGCCTGTGACACCCTAGTGTCCTGGGACACCCGACAGATGTTTTTC; CDR3: CACDTLVSWDTRQMFF
D: -; V: TRDV2; size: -; J: TRDJ3; DNA: TGTGCCCGTGACACCGTGGCGTCCTCAAGCTCCTGGGACACCCGGCAGATGTTTTTC; CDR3: CARDTVASSSSWDTRQMFF
D: TRDD3; V: TRDV1; size: medium-sized; J: TRDJ1; DNA: TGTGCTCTTGGGGAGGCCACTGGGGGATACACCGATAAACTCATCTTT; CDR3: CALGEATGGYTDKLIF
D: TRDD3; V: TRDV2; size: few; J: TRDJ3; DNA: TGTGCCTGTGACACAGGGGATACGCGGTCCTGGGACACCCGACAGATGTTTTTC; CDR3: CACDTGDTRSWDTRQMFF
D: -; V: TRDV3; size: few; J: TRDJ1; DNA: TGTGCCTTTTCTACCGGGCCCCAGTACACCGATAAACTCATCTTT; CDR3: CAFSTGPQYTDKLIF
D: TRDD3; V: TRDV2; size: -; J: TRDJ2; DNA: TGCGCTTGTGACCAGTACTGGGGGACCGATGGGGCTTTGACAGCACAACTCTTCTTT; CDR3: CACDQYWGTDGALTAQLFF
D: TRDD3; V: TRDV2; size: medium-sized; J: TRDJ3; DNA: TGTGCCTGTGACACCGTCTGGGGATACGATAGCTCCTGGGACACCCGACAGATGTTTTTC; CDR3: CACDTVWGYDSSWDTRQMFF
D: TRDD3; V: TRDV2; size: many; J: TRDJ3; DNA: TGTGCCTGTGACAAACGTACTGGGGGATACTCCTGGGCCACCCGACAGATGTTTTTC; CDR3: CACDKRTGGYSWATRQMFF
D: TRDD3; V: TRDV2; size: few; J: TRDJ1; DNA: TGTGCCTGTGACAAAATACTGGGGGATAAACTCATCTTT; CDR3: CACDKILGDKLIF
D: -; V: TRDV2; size: medium-sized; J: TRDJ3; DNA: TGTGCCTGTGACACAGGAGGGATCCTCAGCTCCTGGGACACCCGACAGATGTTTTTC; CDR3: CACDTGGILSSWDTRQMFF
D: TRDD3; V: TRDV2; size: medium-sized; J: TRDJ2; DNA: TGTGCCTATGGGATCCTACTGGGGGCCCCTACTTTGACAGCACAACTCTTCTTT; CDR3: CAYGILLGAPTLTAQLFF
D: TRDD3; V: TRDV2; size: -; J: TRDJ3; DNA: TGTGCCTGTCACAGACGTACTGGGGATAGAAGCTCCTGGGACACCCGACAGATGTTTTTC; CDR3: CACHRRTGDRSSWDTRQMFF
D: TRDD3; V: TRDV2; size: medium-sized; J: TRDJ3; DNA: TGTGCCTGTGACCCTGGACTGGGGGATACGCGTAGCTCCTGGGACACCCGACAGATGTTTTTC; CDR3: CACDPGLGDTRSSWDTRQMFF
D: TRDD3; V: TRDV2; size: medium-sized; J: TRDJ3; DNA: TGTGCCTGTGACACCGTGGGGGATGGGGACACCCGACAGATGTTTTTC; CDR3: CACDTVGDGDTRQMFF
D: -; V: TRDV2; size: -; J: TRDJ3; DNA: TGTGCCTGTGACACCGTGAGGCCCCCCTCCTGGGACACCAGGCAGATGTTTTTC; CDR3: CACDTVRPPSWDTRQMFF
D: TRDD3; V: TRDV2; size: few; J: TRDJ2; DNA: TGTGCCTGTGACATACTGGGGGATTTGACAGCACAGCCCTTCTTT; CDR3: CACDILGDLTAQPFF
D: TRDD3; V: TRDV3; size: medium-sized; J: TRDJ3; DNA: TGTGCCTCCCCTCGTACTGGGGGATCCTCCTGGGACACCCGACAGATGTTTTTC; CDR3: CASPRTGGSSWDTRQMFF
D: -; V: TRDV2; size: -; J: TRDJ1; DNA: TGTGCCTGTGACACTTACCCTATACTGGGAAGGAACACCGATAAACTCATCTTT; CDR3: CACDTYPILGRNTDKLIF
D: -; V: TRDV2; size: large; J: TRDJ3; DNA: TGTGCCTGTGACACGGCGTACTGGGCCAGCTCCTGGGACACCCGACAGATGTTTTTC; CDR3: CACDTAYWASSWDTRQMFF
D: TRDD3; V: TRDV2; size: medium-sized; J: TRDJ2; DNA: TGTGCCTGTGACCTTAGGCCTACTGGGGGGTACGCTTCCCTCCGGACAGCACAACTCTTCTTT; CDR3: CACDLRPTGGYASLRTAQLFF
D: TRDD3; V: TRDV2; size: -; J: TRDJ2; DNA: TGTGCCTGTGACACGCTGGGGGATAAAAGTTTGACAGCACAACTCTTCTTT; CDR3: CACDTLGDKSLTAQLFF
D: TRDD3; V: TRDV1; size: medium-sized; J: TRDJ1; DNA: TGTGCTCTTGGGGAACTACCAACTGGGGGATACACCGATAAACTCATCTTT; CDR3: CALGELPTGGYTDKLIF
D: TRDD3; V: TRDV2; size: -; J: TRDJ3; DNA: TGTGCCCGTGACACAAGGAGTACTCTGGGGGATACGAGCTCCTGGGACACCCGGCAGATGTTTTTC; CDR3: CARDTRSTLGDTSSWDTRQMFF
D: TRDD3; V: TRDV2; size: medium-sized; J: TRDJ3; DNA: TGTGCCTGTGACACCGAACTGGGGACCCACTCCTGGGACACCCGACAGATGTTTTTC; CDR3: CACDTELGTHSWDTRQMFF
D: TRDD3; V: TRDV2; size: -; J: TRDJ1; DNA: TGTGCCTGTTCCACTGGGGGTCCACGCCACACCGATAAACTCATCTTT; CDR3: CACSTGGPRHTDKLIF
D: TRDD3; V: TRDV2; size: few; J: TRDJ1; DNA: TGTGCCTGTTCGACTGGGGGTCCACGCCACACCGATAAACTCATCTTT; CDR3: CACSTGGPRHTDKLIF
D: -; V: TRDV2; size: medium-sized; J: TRDJ3; DNA: TGTGCCTGTGACGCAGGATCGATACGCAGGAGCTCCTGGGACACCCGACAGATGTTTTTC; CDR3: CACDAGSIRRSSWDTRQMFF
D: -; V: TRDV2; size: medium-sized; J: TRDJ3; DNA: TGTGCCTGTGACACCGTTAGGGACCAGAGCTCCTGGGACACCCGACAGATGTTTTTC; CDR3: CACDTVRDQSSWDTRQMFF
D: TRDD3; V: TRDV2; size: medium-sized; J: TRDJ2; DNA: TGTGCCTGTGACACGGTGGGTGGGGGGGGATCCGCACAACTCTTCTTT; CDR3: CACDTVGGGGSAQLFF
D: TRDD3; V: TRDV1; size: few; J: TRDJ1; DNA: TGTGCTCTTGGGGCACACTGGGGCCAAGTTTACACCGATAAACTCATCTTT; CDR3: CALGAHWGQVYTDKLIF
D: TRDD3; V: TRDV3; size: medium-sized; J: TRDJ3; DNA: TGTGCCTTCCCGGGGGATACGCACCCCTGGGACACCCGACAGATGTTTTTC; CDR3: CAFPGDTHPWDTRQMFF
D: TRDD3; V: TRDV2; size: medium-sized; J: TRDJ3; DNA: TGTGCCTGTGACACCGCTGGGGGCCACTCCTGGGACACCCGACAGATGTTTTTC; CDR3: CACDTAGGHSWDTRQMFF